These 7 T cell receptor beta chains were sequenced from one sample in a study of blood T cell repertoires in COVID-19. Only in-frame clones appear in the TCRdb table, and some are missing; sequencing was by immunoSEQ multiplex PCR. The sample has some 130,000 clones, about 80% seen once. Sequenced sample: PBMCs or T cells enriched from blood (not recorded which). These receptors all come from a man aged 35-49 years with acute COVID-19.

This clone was seen a single time. J is TRBJ1-4 and V is TRBV27, with D tentatively TRBD1 (5 bases). The germline V and J ends were trimmed by 5 bases and 7 bases, with 11 bases remaining between them. This CDR3 comprises 13 residues. Germline V gene lookup returns CDR1 MNHEY and CDR2 SMNVEV (reference sequence). CDR3 bases: TGTGCCAGCAGTGGCGGACATAGTGAAAAACTGTTTTTT. It codes for CASSGGHSEKLFF.

The CDR3 reads CASSGQGNNSPLHF. The CDR3 DNA sequence: TGTGCCAGCAGCGGACAGGGGAATAATTCACCCCTCCACTTT. The rearrangement links TRBV9 to TRBJ1-6; TRBD1 matches at 8 bases. This CDR3 has 14 residues. The V segment lost 3 bases and the J segment 5 bases; nucleotides outside the gene matches: 1. Per the germline V gene, CDR1 is SGDLS and CDR2 is YYNGEE.

V usage is TRBV18 and J usage is TRBJ1-2; maybe TRBD1 (5 bases). CDR1 is KGHSH, CDR2 LQKENI, per germline. Trimming cost V 2 bases and J 4 bases, with 17 bases left between them. The CDR3 is 16 amino acids. The CDR3 DNA sequence: TGTGCCAGCTCACCAGGGGGGTTTGATCAGTCCTATGGCTACACCTTC. Encoded protein: CASSPGGFDQSYGYTF. The complete variable domain, with remaining parts taken from reference TRBV18 and TRBJ1-2, reads NAGVMQNPRHLVRRRGQEARLRCSPMKGHSHVYWYRQLPEEGLKFMVYLQKENIIDESGMPKERFSAEFPKEGPSILRIQQVVRGDSAAYFCASSPGGFDQSYGYTFGSGTRLTVV.

Concerning this clone: Other DNA sequences in the same sample also yield this CDR3. The chain couples TRBV19 to TRBJ2-5, with a tentative D call TRBD2 (6 bases). CDR1 LNHDA and CDR2 SQIVND come from the germline V gene (reference sequence). V dropped 3 bases and J dropped 3 bases, with 8 bases sitting between them. The CDR3 has 13 amino acids. The CDR3 DNA follows: TGTGCCAGTAGTATCGGGACTGAAGAGACCCAGTACTTC. This sequence encodes CASSIGTEETQYF.

This chain joins TRBV7-6 and TRBJ1-4; D ambiguous. Germline V gene lookup returns CDR1 SGHVS and CDR2 FNYEAQ. Trimming removed 1 base from V and 6 bases from J, with 15 bases in between. The CDR3 is 16 amino acids. DNA for the CDR3: TGTGCCAGCAGCTTAGGAGGAACTTATCTCGATGAAAAACTGTTTTTT. The encoded protein is CASSLGGTYLDEKLFF.

This chain joins TRBV6-1 and TRBJ2-7; 11 bases align to TRBD1. Germline V lookup: CDR1 MNHNS, CDR2 SASEGT. The V and J ends lost 2 bases and 4 bases, in that order; junction bases with no gene match: 7. The CDR3 sequence is 16 residues long. The CDR3 region is CASSEKGTGGTYEQYF. The CDR3 region has the DNA TGTGCCAGCAGTGAAAAAGGGACAGGGGGGACGTACGAGCAGTACTTC.

The chain has TRBV5-4 and TRBJ2-7; 11 bases are shared with TRBD2. V was pared by 1 base and J by 6 bases, with 3 bases of the junction left unmatched. This CDR3 comprises 14 residues. Germline CDR1 and CDR2: SGHNT and YYREEE (reference sequence). The CDR3 loop is CASSLLLAGGEQYF. Written as DNA, the CDR3 is TGTGCCAGCAGCTTGCTTCTAGCGGGAGGCGAGCAGTACTTC.